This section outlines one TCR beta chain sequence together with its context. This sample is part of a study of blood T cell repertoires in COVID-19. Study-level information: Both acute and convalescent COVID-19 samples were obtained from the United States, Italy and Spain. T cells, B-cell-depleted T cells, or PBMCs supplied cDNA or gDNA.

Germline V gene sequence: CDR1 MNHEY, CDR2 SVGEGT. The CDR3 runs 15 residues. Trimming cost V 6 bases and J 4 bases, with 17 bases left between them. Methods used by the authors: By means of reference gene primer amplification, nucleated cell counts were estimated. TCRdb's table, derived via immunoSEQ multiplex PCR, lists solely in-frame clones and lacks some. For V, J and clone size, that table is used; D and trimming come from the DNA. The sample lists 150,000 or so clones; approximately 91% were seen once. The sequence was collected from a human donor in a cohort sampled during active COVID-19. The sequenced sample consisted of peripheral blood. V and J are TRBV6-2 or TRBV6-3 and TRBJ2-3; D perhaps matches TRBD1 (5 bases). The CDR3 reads CASSHPQGTADTQYF. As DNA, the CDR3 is TGTGCCAGCAGCCACCCGCAGGGTACCGCAGATACGCAGTATTTT.